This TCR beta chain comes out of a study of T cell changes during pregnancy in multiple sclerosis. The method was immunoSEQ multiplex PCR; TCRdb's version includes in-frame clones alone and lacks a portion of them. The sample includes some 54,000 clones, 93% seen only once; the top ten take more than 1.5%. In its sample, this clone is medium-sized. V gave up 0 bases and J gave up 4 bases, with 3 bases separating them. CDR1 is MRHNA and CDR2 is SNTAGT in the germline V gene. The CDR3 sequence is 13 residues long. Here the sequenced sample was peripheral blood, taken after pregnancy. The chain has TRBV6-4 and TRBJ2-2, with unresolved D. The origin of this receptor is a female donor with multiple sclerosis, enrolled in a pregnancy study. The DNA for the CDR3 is TGTGCCAGCAGTGACTCTAGCACCGGGGAGCTGTTTTTT. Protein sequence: CASSDSSTGELFF.